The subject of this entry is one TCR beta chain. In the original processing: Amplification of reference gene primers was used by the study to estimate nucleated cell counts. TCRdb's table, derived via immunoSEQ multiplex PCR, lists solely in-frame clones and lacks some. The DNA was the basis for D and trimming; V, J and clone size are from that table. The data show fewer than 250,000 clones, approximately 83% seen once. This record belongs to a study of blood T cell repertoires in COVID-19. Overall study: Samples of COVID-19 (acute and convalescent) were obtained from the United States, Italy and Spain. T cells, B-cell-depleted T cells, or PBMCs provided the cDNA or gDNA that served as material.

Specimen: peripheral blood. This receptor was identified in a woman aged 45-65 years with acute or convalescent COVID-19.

The CDR3 reads CASSHSGGDQTGETQYF. The CDR3 DNA reads as TGTGCCAGTAGCCACTCGGGAGGCGACCAGACGGGGGAGACCCAGTACTTC. The chain combines TRBV19 with TRBJ2-5; 7 bases are a match to TRBD2. The CDR3 is 17 amino acids. V dropped 6 bases and J dropped 5; count of bases not matched to a gene: 18. Germline assignment: CDR1 LNHDA and CDR2 SQIVND (reference sequence).